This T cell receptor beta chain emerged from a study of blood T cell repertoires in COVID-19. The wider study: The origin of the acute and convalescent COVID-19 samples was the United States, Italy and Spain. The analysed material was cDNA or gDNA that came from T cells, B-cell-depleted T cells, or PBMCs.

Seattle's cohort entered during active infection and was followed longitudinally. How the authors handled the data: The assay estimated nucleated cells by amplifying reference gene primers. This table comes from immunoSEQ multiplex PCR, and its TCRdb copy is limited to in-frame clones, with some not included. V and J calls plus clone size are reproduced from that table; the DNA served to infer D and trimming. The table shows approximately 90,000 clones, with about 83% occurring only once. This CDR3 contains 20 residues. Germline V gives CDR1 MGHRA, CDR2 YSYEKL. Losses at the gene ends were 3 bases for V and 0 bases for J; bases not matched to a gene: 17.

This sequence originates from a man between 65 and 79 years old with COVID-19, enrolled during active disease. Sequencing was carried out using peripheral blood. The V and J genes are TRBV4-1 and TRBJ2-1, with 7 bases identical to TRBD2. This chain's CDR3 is CASSHTSGWRLADSYNEQFF. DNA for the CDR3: TGCGCCAGCAGCCACACTTCGGGGTGGAGACTAGCAGACTCCTACAATGAGCAGTTCTTC.